The table lists the clone carrying this TCR beta chain with a few counts. This specimen belongs to a study of OX40 agonist ivuxolimab in advanced cancers. Whole-study context: Antecedent anti-PD-1, anti-PD-L1 or anti-CTLA-4 therapy was permissible, with approximately 44% having received some. Three patients responded partially, comprising one with hepatocellular carcinoma and two with cutaneous melanoma.

This CDR3 contains 15 residues. Looked up from germline, CDR1 is ENHRY and CDR2 is SYGVKD. The V gene end was trimmed by 5 bases and the J gene end by 5 bases; junction bases not matched to a gene: 7. The method was immunoSEQ multiplex PCR; TCRdb's version includes in-frame clones alone and lacks a portion of them. In the table there are more than 40,000 clones, 75% to 80% of which are singletons. The TCR was taken from an adult with an advanced solid tumor such as melanoma, head and neck, liver or kidney cancer. V and J are TRBV10-3 and TRBJ2-3; 10 bases match TRBD2. Source: CD4+ or CD8+ T cells sorted from blood, taken in a trial of the OX40 agonist ivuxolimab. CDR3 DNA sequence: TGTGCCATCAGTCCCGGGACTAGCGACGGAGATACGCAGTATTTT. The encoded protein is CAISPGTSDGDTQYF.